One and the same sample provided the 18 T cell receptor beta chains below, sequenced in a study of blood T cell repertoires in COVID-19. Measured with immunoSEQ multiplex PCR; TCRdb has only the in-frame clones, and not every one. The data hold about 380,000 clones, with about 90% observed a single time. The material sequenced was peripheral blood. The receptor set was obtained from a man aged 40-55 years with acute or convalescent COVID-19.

The DNA for the CDR3 is TGCGCCAGCAGCTTGGGGACAGGGCAGAGCAATCAGCCCCAGCATTTT. Its translation is CASSLGTGQSNQPQHF. This chain uses TRBV5-1 with TRBJ1-5; 8 bases are shared with TRBD1. V lost 0 bases to trimming and J lost 1 base; unmatched junction nucleotides: 3. Per germline, CDR1 SGHRS and CDR2 YFSETQ. This CDR3 comprises 16 residues.

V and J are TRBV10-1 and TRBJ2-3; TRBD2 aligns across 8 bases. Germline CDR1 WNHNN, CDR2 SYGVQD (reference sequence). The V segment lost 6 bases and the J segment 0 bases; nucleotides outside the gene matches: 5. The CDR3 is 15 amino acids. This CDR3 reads CASRVKRESTDTQYF. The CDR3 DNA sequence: TGCGCCAGCAGGGTTAAGCGGGAGAGCACAGATACGCAGTATTTT.

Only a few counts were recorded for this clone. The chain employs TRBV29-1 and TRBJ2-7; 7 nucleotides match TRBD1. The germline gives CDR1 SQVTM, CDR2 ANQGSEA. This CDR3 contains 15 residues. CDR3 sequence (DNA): TGCAGTTTCTCAGGGGGACCGGACGGACCGAGCGAGCAGTACTTC. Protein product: CSFSGGPDGPSEQYF.

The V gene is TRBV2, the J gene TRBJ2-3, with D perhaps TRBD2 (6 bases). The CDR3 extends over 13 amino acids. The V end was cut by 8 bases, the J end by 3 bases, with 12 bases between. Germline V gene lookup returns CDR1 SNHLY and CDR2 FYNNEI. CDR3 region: CASRFGGTDTQYF. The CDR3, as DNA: TGTGCCAGCCGCTTCGGGGGAACAGATACGCAGTATTTT.

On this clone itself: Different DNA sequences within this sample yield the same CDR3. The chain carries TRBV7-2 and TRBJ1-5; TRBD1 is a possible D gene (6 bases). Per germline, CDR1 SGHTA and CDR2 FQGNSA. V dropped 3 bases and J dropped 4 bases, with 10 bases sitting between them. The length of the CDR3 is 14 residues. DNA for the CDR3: TGTGCCAGCAGCTTTGGACAGAATAATCAGCCCCAGCATTTT. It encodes CASSFGQNNQPQHF.

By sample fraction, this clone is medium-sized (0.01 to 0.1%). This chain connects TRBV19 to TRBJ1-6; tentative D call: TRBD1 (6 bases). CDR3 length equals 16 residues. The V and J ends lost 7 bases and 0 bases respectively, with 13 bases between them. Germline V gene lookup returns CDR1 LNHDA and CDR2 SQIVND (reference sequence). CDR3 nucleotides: TGTGCCAGTACTTGGACAGCCGACTCCTATAATTCACCCCTCCACTTT. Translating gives CASTWTADSYNSPLHF.

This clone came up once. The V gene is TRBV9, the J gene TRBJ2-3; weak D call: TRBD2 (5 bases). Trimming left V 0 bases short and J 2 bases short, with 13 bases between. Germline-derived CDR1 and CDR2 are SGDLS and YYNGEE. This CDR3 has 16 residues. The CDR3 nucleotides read TGTGCCAGCAGCGTAGCTGGAGGCTCTTACACAGATACGCAGTATTTT. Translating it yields CASSVAGGSYTDTQYF.

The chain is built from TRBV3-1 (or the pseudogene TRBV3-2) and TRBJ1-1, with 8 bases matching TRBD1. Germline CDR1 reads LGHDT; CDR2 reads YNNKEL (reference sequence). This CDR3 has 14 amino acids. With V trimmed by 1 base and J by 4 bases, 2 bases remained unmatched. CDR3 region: CASSQVTGGTEAFF. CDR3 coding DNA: TGTGCCAGCAGCCAAGTTACAGGGGGCACTGAAGCTTTCTTT.

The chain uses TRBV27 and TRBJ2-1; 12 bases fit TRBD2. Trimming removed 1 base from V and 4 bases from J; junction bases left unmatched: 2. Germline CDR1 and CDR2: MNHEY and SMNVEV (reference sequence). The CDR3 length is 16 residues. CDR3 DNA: TGTGCCAGCAGTTTATTGACTAGCGGGGGTTACAATGAGCAGTTCTTC. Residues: CASSLLTSGGYNEQFF.

CDR3 nucleotides: TGTGCCAGCAGCGTAGCTCTAAACAGGGGTAATGAAAAACTGTTTTTT. It translates to CASSVALNRGNEKLFF. This chain links TRBV9 with TRBJ1-4, with 7 positions matching TRBD1. Germline CDR1 and CDR2: SGDLS and YYNGEE. V trimming: 0 bases; J trimming: 4 bases; junction bases outside the gene matches: 6. CDR3 size: 16 residues. Complete variable domain (other parts from reference TRBV9 and TRBJ1-4): DSGVTQTPKHLITATGQRVTLRCSPRSGDLSVYWYQQSLDQGLQFLIQYYNGEERAKGNILERFSAQQFPDLHSELNLSSLELGDSALYFCASSVALNRGNEKLFFGSGTQLSVL.

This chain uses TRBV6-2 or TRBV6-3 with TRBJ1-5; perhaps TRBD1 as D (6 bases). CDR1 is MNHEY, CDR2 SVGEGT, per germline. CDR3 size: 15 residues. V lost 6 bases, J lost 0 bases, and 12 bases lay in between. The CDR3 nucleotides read TGTGCCAGCAGCCCTCAGGGGTATAGCAATCAGCCCCAGCATTTT. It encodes CASSPQGYSNQPQHF.

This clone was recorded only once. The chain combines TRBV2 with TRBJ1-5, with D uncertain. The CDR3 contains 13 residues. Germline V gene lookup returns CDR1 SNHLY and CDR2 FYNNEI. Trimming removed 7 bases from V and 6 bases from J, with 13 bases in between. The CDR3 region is CASTLGEGQPQHF. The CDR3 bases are TGTGCCAGCACGCTTGGGGAGGGTCAGCCCCAGCATTTT.

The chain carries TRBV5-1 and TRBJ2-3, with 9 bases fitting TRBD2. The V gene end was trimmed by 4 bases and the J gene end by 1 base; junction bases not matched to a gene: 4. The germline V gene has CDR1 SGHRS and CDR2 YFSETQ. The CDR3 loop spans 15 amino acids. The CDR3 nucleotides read TGCGCCAGCAGCCCGACTAGCGGTGGCACAGATACGCAGTATTTT. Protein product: CASSPTSGGTDTQYF. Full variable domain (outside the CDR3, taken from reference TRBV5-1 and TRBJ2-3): KAGVTQTPRYLIKTRGQQVTLSCSPISGHRSVSWYQQTPGQGLQFLFEYFSETQRNKGNFPGRFSGRQFSNSRSEMNVSTLELGDSALYLCASSPTSGGTDTQYFGPGTRLTVL.

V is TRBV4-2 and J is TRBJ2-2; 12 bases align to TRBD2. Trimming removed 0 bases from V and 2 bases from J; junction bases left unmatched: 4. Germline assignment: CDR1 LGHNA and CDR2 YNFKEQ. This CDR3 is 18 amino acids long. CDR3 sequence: CASSQEASGGANTGELFF. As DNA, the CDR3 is TGTGCCAGCAGCCAAGAGGCTAGCGGGGGGGCCAACACCGGGGAGCTGTTTTTT.

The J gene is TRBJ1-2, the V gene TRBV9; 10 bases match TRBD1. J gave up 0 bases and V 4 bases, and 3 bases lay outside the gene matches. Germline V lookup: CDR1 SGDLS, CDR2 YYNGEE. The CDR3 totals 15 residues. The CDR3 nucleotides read TGTGCCAGCAGCTACGGGACAGGGGCTAACTATGGCTACACCTTC. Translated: CASSYGTGANYGYTF.

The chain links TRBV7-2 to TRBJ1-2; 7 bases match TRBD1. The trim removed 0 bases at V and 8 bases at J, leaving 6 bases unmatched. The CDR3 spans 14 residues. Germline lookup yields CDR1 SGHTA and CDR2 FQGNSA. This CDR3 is CASSLAITGVGYTF. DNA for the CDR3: TGTGCCAGCAGCTTAGCGATCACAGGGGTCGGCTACACCTTC.

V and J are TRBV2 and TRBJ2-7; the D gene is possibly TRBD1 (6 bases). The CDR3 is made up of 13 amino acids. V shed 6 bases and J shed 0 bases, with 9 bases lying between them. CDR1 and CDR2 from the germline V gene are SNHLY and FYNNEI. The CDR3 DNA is TGTGCCAGCAGAGCGACAGGCTCCTACGAGCAGTACTTC. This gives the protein CASRATGSYEQYF.

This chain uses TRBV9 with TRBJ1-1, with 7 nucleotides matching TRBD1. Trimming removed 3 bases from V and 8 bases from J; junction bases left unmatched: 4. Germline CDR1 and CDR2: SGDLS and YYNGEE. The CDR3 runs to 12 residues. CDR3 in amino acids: CASSGTGDEAFF. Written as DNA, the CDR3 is TGTGCCAGCAGCGGTACAGGGGACGAAGCTTTCTTT.